The entry that follows covers one TCR beta chain sequence. Its target is unknown. The data originate from a study of vaccination and CD4 T cells after COVID-19. Treatment meaning: approximately nine-day PBMC culture with coronavirus spike peptide pools or control peptides (ViraFEST assay). Ahead of the COVID-19 pandemic (2011-2018), the CD4+ T cells of the unexposed donor were collected. Sequencing of DNA taken from cultured CD4+ T cells relied on the Oncomine TCR Beta short-read assay. TCRdb independently ran MiXCR on the PCR reads; one entry per CDR3 protein. This sample has roughly 8,000 distinct CDR3 sequences, with 50% found just once. Sequenced sample: CD4+ T cells from blood, cultured in vitro. This sequence was found in a human donor in good health.

CDR3: CASSQDYNSPLHF. The CDR3 nucleotides read TGTGCCAGCAGCCAGGATTATAATTCACCCCTCCACTTT. The chain has TRBV6-1 and TRBJ1-6; no firm D call. This CDR3 has 13 residues. Trimming left V 6 bases short and J 4 bases short, with 7 bases between. Germline V gene lookup returns CDR1 MNHNS and CDR2 SASEGT.